What follows is one T cell receptor (beta chain) and its context. Other DNA sequences in this sample translate to the same CDR3. CDR1 and CDR2 (germline): SGHVS, FNYEAQ. The CDR3 sequence is 15 residues long. J was trimmed by 5 bases and V by 1 base; bases with no gene match: 6. This sample was included in a study of blood T cell repertoires in COVID-19. About the study: COVID-19 samples, acute and convalescent, were from the United States, Italy and Spain. The cDNA or gDNA used as material had been derived from T cells, B-cell-depleted T cells, or PBMCs.

As processed by the authors: From reference gene primer amplification, estimates of nucleated cell counts were derived. The data were produced by immunoSEQ multiplex PCR, yet TCRdb's version contains in-frame clones alone and is incomplete. V and J calls and clone size are those listed in that table; D and trimming were worked out from the DNA. Found here are roughly 140,000 clones, 82% of them singletons; the top ten hold roughly 4%. This TCR was sampled from an elderly woman with acute or convalescent COVID-19. The chain employs TRBV7-6 and TRBJ2-5; the match to TRBD1 covers 8 bases. The sample taken for sequencing was peripheral blood. CDR3 region: CASSLGTGLWETQYF. CDR3 coding DNA: TGTGCCAGCAGCTTAGGGACAGGGCTCTGGGAGACCCAGTACTTC.